This T cell receptor beta chain derives from a study of regulatory T cells in long-lasting Graves disease. Time point described: newly diagnosed GD, antithyroid drugs for less than 3 months. After RNA was extracted from PBMCs, the TCR library was made from it. Whole-study findings and limits: There was favoring of TRBV28, TRBJ1-2 and TRBJ2-5 in persistent disease.

This CDR3 comprises 15 residues. The germline gives CDR1 SNHLY, CDR2 FYNNEI. J gave up 1 base and V 3 bases, and 3 bases lay outside the gene matches. With iRepertoire HTBI primers and Arm-PCR of CDR3 regions, TCR beta libraries were built. TCRdb re-derived calls from the multiplex PCR reads in MiXCR, one entry per CDR3 protein. The sample lists fewer than 650,000 distinct CDR3 sequences; 15% to 20% were seen once. Regarding this clonotype: Its specificity is unknown.

These same data were also listed under a study on T cells in Graves' hyperthyroidism and ophthalmopathy. That report notes: HTBI primers were used for first-round RT-PCR of the TCR CDR3. Ophthalmopathy got predicted by the model a median approximately six months before its onset.

The receptor comes from a man aged 18 to 29 with Graves disease. This sample comprised peripheral blood mononuclear cells (PBMCs), obtained at new diagnosis, from a patient treated with antithyroid drugs. This chain uses TRBV2 with TRBJ2-7, with TRBD2 identical over 10 bases. The CDR3 DNA sequence: TGTGCCAGCAGTGATATAGCGGGAGGTTCCTACGAGCAGTACTTC. Protein: CASSDIAGGSYEQYF.